Below, 28 T cell receptor beta chains from the same sample are listed, as sequenced in a study of identifying expanded T cells in peripheral blood. Profiling relied on immunoSEQ multiplex PCR, and the TCRdb table lists in-frame clones only, not all of them. Altogether tens of thousands of clones are present, 88% being singletons, with the ten largest covering over 3%. Sequencing was done on a sample of blood. The receptor source for this set is a person aged 18 to 75 in good health.

The genes are TRBV28 and TRBJ1-5; D might be TRBD1 (6 bases). Germline V CDR1 and CDR2: MDHEN, SYDVKM. The CDR3 has 17 amino acids. V gave up 5 bases and J gave up 7 bases, with 24 bases separating them. The CDR3 DNA sequence: TGTGCCAGCAGTGCATCCGGGACAACCTTCTGGGCCCAGCCCCAGCATTTT. This translates into CASSASGTTFWAQPQHF.

In its sample, this clone was seen a few times. The CDR3 loop reads CASRRGGSTDTQYF. The DNA of the CDR3 is TGTGCCAGCAGGCGGGGGGGAAGCACAGATACGCAGTATTTT. V usage is TRBV2 and J usage is TRBJ2-3; 9 bases line up with TRBD2. V shed 6 bases and J 0 bases; nucleotides not matched to a gene: 1. CDR1 and CDR2 (germline): SNHLY, FYNNEI. This CDR3 is built from 14 residues.

This chain uses TRBV7-9 with TRBJ2-3, with D uncertain. From germline, CDR1 is SEHNR and CDR2 FQNEAQ (reference sequence). Deletions cut 6 bases from V and 7 bases from J, with 14 bases between. The CDR3 is made up of 13 amino acids. The CDR3 region is CASSPSPRNTQYF. The DNA of the CDR3 is TGTGCCAGCAGTCCGTCCCCGAGAAATACGCAGTATTTT. The entire variable domain, with the rest obtained from reference TRBV7-9 and TRBJ2-3, is as follows: DTGVSQNPRHKITKRGQNVTFRCDPISEHNRLYWYRQTLGQGPEFLTYFQNEAQLEKSRLLSDRFSAERPKGSFSTLEIQRTEQGDSAMYLCASSPSPRNTQYFGPGTRLTVL.

This rearrangement joins TRBV11-2 to TRBJ2-7; 9 nucleotides line up with TRBD1. Germline assignment: CDR1 SGHAT and CDR2 FQNNGV. V gave up 5 bases and J gave up 2 bases; unmatched junction bases: 10. CDR3 length: 16 residues. The CDR3, as DNA: TGTGCCAGCAGCCCCCCGGACAGGGGACCTCCCTACGAGCAGTACTTC. Its protein is CASSPPDRGPPYEQYF.

The V call is TRBV5-1, the J call TRBJ2-7; no clear D. CDR1 and CDR2 from the germline V gene are SGHRS and YFSETQ. Trimming stripped 1 base from V and 1 base from J, with 6 bases between. The CDR3 contains 13 residues. CDR3 sequence reads: CASSLTESYEQYF. The CDR3 bases are TGCGCCAGCAGCTTGACCGAATCCTACGAGCAGTACTTC.

The DNA of the CDR3 is TGCAGCGTTGCCGGACTAGCGGTTTACAATGAGCAGTTCTTC. Translated: CSVAGLAVYNEQFF. The chain carries TRBV29-1 and TRBJ2-1; 10 bases are shared with TRBD2. The CDR3 spans 14 residues. J was trimmed by 4 bases and V by 4 bases; bases with no gene match: 4. From germline, CDR1 is SQVTM and CDR2 ANQGSEA.

This rearrangement joins TRBV28 to TRBJ1-1; D is ambiguous. The ends were cut back, 8 bases at V and 6 bases at J, with 4 bases in the middle. The CDR3 loop spans 9 amino acids. Germline V gene lookup returns CDR1 MDHEN and CDR2 SYDVKM. The CDR3 loop is CASGAEAFF. CDR3 nucleotide sequence: TGTGCCAGCGGGGCTGAAGCTTTCTTT.

The rearrangement links TRBV6-5 to TRBJ2-5; weak D call: TRBD2 (7 bases). The CDR3 has 13 residues. The germline CDR1 and CDR2 sequences are MNHEY and SVGAGI. Trimming left V 2 bases short and J 9 bases short, with 13 bases between. In DNA form, the CDR3 reads TGTGCCAGCAGTTACGCGGGGGCCGCGGCCCAGTACTTC. It specifies CASSYAGAAAQYF.

This sequence joins TRBV7-8 and TRBJ2-3; 7 bases fit TRBD1. Germline lookup yields CDR1 SGHVS and CDR2 FQNEAQ. The V gene end was trimmed by 4 bases and the J gene end by 1 base; junction bases not matched to a gene: 11. This CDR3 contains 17 residues. Here the CDR3 reads CASSSGTATLGTDTQYF. DNA of the CDR3: TGTGCCAGCAGCTCCGGGACAGCGACTTTGGGCACAGATACGCAGTATTTT.

V gene TRBV25-1 combines with J gene TRBJ2-5; D is possibly TRBD1 or TRBD2 (6 bases each). Germline values: CDR1 MGHDK, CDR2 SYGVNS. V was shortened by 0 bases and J by 4 bases, with 12 bases between the two germline ends. The CDR3 length is 15 residues. DNA for the CDR3: TGTGCCAGCAGTGAATATCGTGGGGGGCTAGAGACCCAGTACTTC. This sequence encodes CASSEYRGGLETQYF.

The chain is built from TRBV2 and TRBJ1-2; no definite D call. The V end lost 6 bases, the J end lost 2 bases, and 7 bases lay between the germline ends. Germline lookup yields CDR1 SNHLY and CDR2 FYNNEI. The CDR3 runs to 12 residues. As DNA, the CDR3 is TGTGCCAGCAGCCGACAAAACTATGGCTACACCTTC. Translated, it gives CASSRQNYGYTF.

The chain carries TRBV6-6 and TRBJ2-3; a weak D match, TRBD2 (6 bases). Trimming took off 4 bases at V and 6 bases at J, with 11 bases between the two ends. Germline lookup yields CDR1 MNHNY and CDR2 SVGAGI (reference sequence). The CDR3 extends over 13 amino acids. CDR3 residues: CASSFFGGDTQYF. CDR3 bases: TGTGCCAGCAGTTTCTTTGGGGGGGATACGCAGTATTTT.

The rearrangement joins TRBV29-1 to TRBJ2-1; possibly TRBD2 for D (7 bases). The CDR3 is 14 residues long. Trimming took off 3 bases at V and 10 bases at J, with 19 bases between the two ends. Germline assignment: CDR1 SQVTM and CDR2 ANQGSEA. CDR3 bases: TGCAGCGTTGAGGTCGGCGGGGGACAATTAGAGCAGTTCTTC. Amino acids: CSVEVGGGQLEQFF.

The chain couples TRBV9 to TRBJ1-1; D gene unclear. The CDR3 totals 13 residues. V was pared by 2 bases and J by 0 bases, with 5 bases between. Per germline, CDR1 SGDLS and CDR2 YYNGEE. The chain's CDR3 is CASSVLLNTEAFF. The DNA of the CDR3 is TGTGCCAGCAGCGTTTTGCTGAACACTGAAGCTTTCTTT.

The V gene is TRBV6-1, the J gene TRBJ1-3; TRBD1 might be the D (5 bases). This CDR3 contains 12 residues. Between the trimmed V and J ends, which lost 6 bases and 15 bases, there was a span of 18 bases. From germline, CDR1 is MNHNS and CDR2 SASEGT. The CDR3 sequence: CASRENAGVGYF. The CDR3, as DNA: TGTGCCAGCAGGGAAAATGCGGGGGTAGGATATTTT.

The rearrangement links TRBV5-4 to TRBJ2-2, with D possibly being TRBD1 (5 bases). The CDR3 spans 13 residues. V was pared by 5 bases and J by 6 bases, with 11 bases between. From germline, CDR1 is SGHNT and CDR2 YYREEE (reference sequence). The CDR3 reads CASRIQGSGELFF. The CDR3 DNA sequence: TGTGCCAGCAGGATCCAGGGTTCCGGGGAGCTGTTTTTT. The full variable domain, with the rest looked up from reference TRBV5-4 and TRBJ2-2, is ETGVTQSPTHLIKTRGQQVTLRCSSQSGHNTVSWYQQALGQGPQFIFQYYREEENGRGNFPPRFSGLQFPNYSSELNVNALELDDSALYLCASRIQGSGELFFGEGSRLTVL.

This chain joins TRBV28 and TRBJ2-3; TRBD2 agrees at 8 bases. Germline-derived CDR1 and CDR2 are MDHEN and SYDVKM. This CDR3 is 15 amino acids long. V gave up 2 bases and J gave up 3 bases; unmatched junction bases: 4. CDR3 bases: TGTGCCAGCAGTTTAGCGGGAGGAGGGACAGATACGCAGTATTTT. Translated: CASSLAGGGTDTQYF.

V is TRBV18 and J is TRBJ2-1, with unresolved D. Trimming took off 6 bases at V and 1 base at J, with 10 bases between the two ends. CDR1 and CDR2 from the germline V gene are KGHSH and LQKENI. This CDR3 is built from 14 residues. CDR3 amino acids: CASSPPVSYNEQFF. The CDR3 nucleotides read TGTGCCAGCTCCCCTCCGGTTTCCTACAATGAGCAGTTCTTC.

This clone was picked up one time. This chain uses TRBV19 with TRBJ2-2, with 9 nucleotides matching TRBD1. The V segment lost 7 bases and the J segment 6 bases; nucleotides outside the gene matches: 6. The CDR3 covers 14 residues. CDR1 LNHDA and CDR2 SQIVND come from the germline V gene (reference sequence). The CDR3 is CASKGQGLPGELFF. The CDR3 region has the DNA TGTGCCAGTAAAGGACAGGGGCTGCCCGGGGAGCTGTTTTTT.

The V and J genes are TRBV11-2 and TRBJ2-5; no reliable D call. This CDR3 region has 13 residues. V gave up 5 bases and J gave up 1 base, with 8 bases separating them. CDR1 SGHAT and CDR2 FQNNGV come from the germline V gene. The CDR3 DNA sequence: TGTGCCAGCAGCGCAGGAACCCAAGAGACCCAGTACTTC. It specifies CASSAGTQETQYF.

The rearrangement links TRBV10-2 to TRBJ1-2; D is possibly TRBD1 (6 bases). The length of the CDR3 is 12 residues. The germline V gene encodes CDR1 WSHSY and CDR2 SAAADI. The V and J ends lost 5 bases and 8 bases respectively, with 12 bases between them. This CDR3 is CASSFRDTGYTF. CDR3 DNA: TGCGCCAGCAGTTTCCGGGACACGGGCTACACCTTC.

This clone was counted once. This chain uses TRBV5-1 with TRBJ2-6; 9 bases match TRBD1. The germline V gene encodes CDR1 SGHRS and CDR2 YFSETQ. CDR3 length: 18 residues. V shed 4 bases, J shed 0 bases, and the junction held 8 bases outside the gene matches. CDR3 sequence reads: CASSGGTGMHSGANVLTF. The CDR3 DNA reads TGCGCCAGCAGCGGAGGGACAGGGATGCACTCTGGGGCCAACGTCCTGACTTTC.

CDR3 in amino acids: CASSYEVHQETQYF. CDR3 nucleotides: TGTGCCAGCAGTTACGAGGTGCACCAAGAGACCCAGTACTTC. The gene calls are TRBV6-5 and TRBJ2-5; D ambiguous. Germline V gene lookup returns CDR1 MNHEY and CDR2 SVGAGI. The V end was cut by 2 bases, the J end by 0 bases, with 7 bases between. CDR3 length: 14 amino acids.

The CDR3 DNA reads as TGTGCCAGCAGTGAAGGGGACAATCAGCCCCAGCATTTT. Its protein is CASSEGDNQPQHF. The J gene is TRBJ1-5, the V gene TRBV6-4; TRBD1 might be the D (5 bases). Germline V gene data show CDR1 as MRHNA and CDR2 as SNTAGT. The CDR3 is 13 amino acids. Trimming took 3 bases from V and 3 from J, leaving 6 bases between them.

This clone was seen just once. The CDR3 loop is CASAPYGGEQFF. The CDR3, as DNA: TGTGCCAGCGCCCCCTATGGGGGTGAGCAGTTCTTC. The chain has TRBV6-6 and TRBJ2-1; D is tentatively TRBD1 or TRBD2 (5 bases each). This CDR3 contains 12 residues. Germline CDR1 and CDR2: MNHNY and SVGAGI (reference sequence). V was shortened by 8 bases and J by 9 bases, with 14 bases between the two germline ends.

The chain couples TRBV30 to TRBJ2-2; 15 bases fit TRBD2. The V gene end was trimmed by 0 bases and the J gene end by 7 bases; junction bases not matched to a gene: 6. This CDR3 region has 17 residues. Germline-derived CDR1 and CDR2 are GTSNPN and SVGIG (reference sequence). DNA of the CDR3: TGTGCCTGGAGTGTAGGGACTAGCGGGAGGAAAGGCGGGGAGCTGTTTTTT. This sequence encodes CAWSVGTSGRKGGELFF.

The sample holds one count of this clone. The chain links TRBV29-1 to TRBJ1-5, with TRBD1 matching over 9 bases. This CDR3 spans 13 amino acids. The germline V gene encodes CDR1 SQVTM and CDR2 ANQGSEA. J was trimmed by 6 bases and V by 4 bases; bases with no gene match: 4. The CDR3 DNA is TGCAGCGTTGGGGGACAGGGTGGTCAGCCCCAGCATTTT. This gives the protein CSVGGQGGQPQHF.

The rearrangement joins TRBV7-9 to TRBJ2-2, with TRBD1 matching 8 bases. CDR3 length equals 14 residues. CDR1 and CDR2 (germline): SEHNR, FQNEAQ (reference sequence). Trimming at V came to 9 bases and at J to 6 bases, leaving 9 bases not matched to a gene. The CDR3 DNA is TGTGCCAGTCCCCGGCAGGGGGCTCCCGGGGAGCTGTTTTTT. Its translation is CASPRQGAPGELFF.